The 17 T cell receptor beta chains reported below all come from one sample, sequenced in a study of tumor-infiltrating lymphocytes in primary liver carcinoma. The input was around 500 ng total RNA; TCR beta cDNA was made from it with a constant-region primer. For TCR beta, libraries were produced by three nested multiplex PCR rounds using slightly modified ARM-PCR. Amplification in the first two PCR rounds was performed using TRBV1-TRBV30 forward primers and a C-beta reverse primer for 10 cycles each. One entry per CDR3 protein results from TCRdb running MiXCR on the multiplex PCR reads. The repertoire holds around 210,000 distinct CDR3 sequences, with roughly 61% as singletons. Germline DNA was also extracted, while the blood RNA originated from unsorted whole blood. Material: peripheral blood. All receptors come from a woman aged 55-70 years with primary liver carcinoma and hepatitis B virus infection.

This clonotype occurred many times. This CDR3 reads CASNEGGRGETQYF. The CDR3 coding sequence is TGTGCCAGCAACGAGGGCGGGAGGGGAGAGACCCAGTACTTC. This chain links TRBV6-1 with TRBJ2-5; 9 bases align to TRBD2. The CDR3 loop spans 14 amino acids. Germline CDR1 reads MNHNS; CDR2 reads SASEGT. V shed 7 bases and J 4 bases; nucleotides not matched to a gene: 7.

This chain uses TRBV6-5 with TRBJ2-7; 8 positions agree with TRBD2. Germline trimming cut 5 bases from V and 6 bases from J; bases unmatched to any gene: 12. This CDR3 comprises 15 residues. Germline CDR1 and CDR2: MNHEY and SVGAGI. The CDR3 here is CASSQGLVGASEQYF. CDR3 DNA sequence: TGTGCCAGCAGTCAGGGACTAGTGGGAGCTAGCGAGCAGTACTTC.

Comments on this clonotype: A junction end diverges from the germline sequence, so it may reflect a read error. The V and J genes are TRBV6-1 and TRBJ2-5, with 11 bases fitting TRBD2. Germline CDR1 MNHNS, CDR2 SASEGT. The CDR3 runs to 19 residues. The CDR3 DNA is TGTGCCAACAGTGAAGCCGATAGCGGGAGGGCCACGGGTCGCGAGACCCAGTACTTC. Protein product: CANSEADSGRATGRETQYF.

A remark on this clonotype: Its ends do not fully match the called genes, so a read error is possible. V usage is TRBV4-2 and J usage is TRBJ1-5; TRBD1 might be the D (7 bases). The J call is in doubt because the DNA end fits TRBJ2-3 better. The germline CDR1 and CDR2 sequences are LGHNA and YNFKEQ. This CDR3 region has 15 residues. The CDR3 DNA follows: TGTGCCTGCAGCCAGCGACAGGGACTTGGTCAGCCCCAGTATTTT. Protein: CACSQRQGLGQPQYF.

With respect to this clonotype: This may stem from a read error, because a much larger clone lies one nucleotide away. The chain recombines TRBV28 with TRBJ2-1; D is unresolved. This CDR3 has 14 amino acids. Germline V CDR1 and CDR2: MDHEN, SYDVKM. The CDR3 reads CASCLASSYNEQFF. The CDR3 DNA reads as TGTGCCAGCTGTTTGGCGAGCTCCTACAATGAGCAGTTCTTC.

This rearrangement joins TRBV11-2 to TRBJ2-3, with D uncertain. There are 15 residues in the CDR3. The ends were cut back, 9 bases at V and 1 base at J, with 17 bases in the middle. Germline V CDR1 and CDR2: SGHAT, FQNNGV. The CDR3 coding sequence is TGTGCCAGAAGACGCACTTGGAAAGGCACAGATACGCAGTATTTT. Translating gives CARRRTWKGTDTQYF. Full variable domain (remainder filled in from reference TRBV11-2 and TRBJ2-3): EAGVAQSPRYKIIEKRQSVAFWCNPISGHATLYWYQQILGQGPKLLIQFQNNGVVDDSQLPKDRFSAERLKGVDSTLKIQPAKLEDSAVYLCARRRTWKGTDTQYFGPGTRLTVL.

In regard to this clonotype: The junction departs from germline at one end; a sequencing error may be responsible. The V gene is TRBV6-6, the J gene TRBJ2-6; tentatively, D is TRBD1 (5 bases). The CDR3 spans 16 residues. Per the germline V gene, CDR1 is MNHNY and CDR2 is SVGAGI (reference sequence). The CDR3 nucleotides are TGTGTCACCAGGTTCGATGGAAACTCTGGGGCCAACGTTCTGACTTTC. It codes for CVTRFDGNSGANVLTF.

This rearrangement joins TRBV29-1 to TRBJ2-2, with no clear D. Trimming shortened V by 2 bases and J by 5 bases, and 15 bases separated the two germline ends. The CDR3 is 15 residues long. Germline assignment: CDR1 SQVTM and CDR2 ANQGSEA. This chain's CDR3 is CSVEFADKRTGELFF. The DNA of the CDR3 is TGCAGCGTTGAATTTGCAGACAAAAGGACCGGGGAGCTGTTTTTT.

A note on this clonotype: The final CDR3 position lacks the conserved phenylalanine or tryptophan, pointing to a likely read error. CDR3 DNA sequence: TGTGCCAGCAGCCGAATGACGGGGATGTCGGAAGCTTTCTTG. This gives the protein CASSRMTGMSEAFL. The V gene is TRBV6-5, the J gene TRBJ1-1; D is undetermined. Between the trimmed V and J ends, which lost 6 bases and 8 bases, there was a span of 19 bases. The CDR3 loop spans 14 amino acids. Germline CDR1 MNHEY, CDR2 SVGAGI.

This clonotype was seen only a few times. As DNA, the CDR3 is TGTGCCAGTAGCAACCAGGGGCAGACCCAGTACTTC. It codes for CASSNQGQTQYF. The chain recombines TRBV11-1 with TRBJ2-5; TRBD1 might be the D (6 bases). CDR3 length: 12 amino acids. Trimming removed 9 bases at V and 6 bases at J, with 14 bases between. Germline loops: CDR1 SGHAT, CDR2 FQDESV (reference sequence). Full variable domain (outside the CDR3, taken from reference TRBV11-1 and TRBJ2-5): EAEVAQSPRYKITEKSQAVAFWCDPISGHATLYWYRQILGQGPELLVQFQDESVVDDSQLPKDRFSAERLKGVDSTLKIQPAELGDSAMYLCASSNQGQTQYFGPGTRLLVL.

The table lists this clonotype with a few counts. The chain joins TRBV28 to TRBJ2-3, with 14 bases matching TRBD2. The CDR3 is 18 residues long. Germline-derived CDR1 and CDR2 are MDHEN and SYDVKM. V trimming: 2 bases; J trimming: 2 bases; junction bases outside the gene matches: 6. CDR3: CASSLGTSGRLSTDTQYF. The CDR3, as DNA: TGTGCCAGCAGTTTAGGGACTAGCGGGAGACTTTCCACAGATACGCAGTATTTT.

This clonotype has a handful of counts. Its ends do not fully match the called genes, so a read error is possible. In DNA, the CDR3 is TGTGCCGGCAGTTTAGGAACTAGAAGAACCGGGGAGCTGTTTTTT. It codes for CAGSLGTRRTGELFF. This chain uses TRBV11-3 with TRBJ2-2, with D tentatively TRBD2 (5 bases). The CDR3 has 15 residues. CDR1 and CDR2 (germline): SGHNT, YENEEA.

This clonotype has a count of ten or more. This chain's CDR3 is CASSPPLSFGGTQYF. The CDR3 DNA is TGTGCCAGCAGCCCTCCTTTGTCGTTTGGGGGCACGCAGTATTTT. The chain combines TRBV12-3 or TRBV12-4 with TRBJ2-3; perhaps TRBD1 as D (6 bases). The CDR3 spans 15 residues. V lost 6 bases to trimming and J lost 9 bases, with 22 bases between them.

Points on this clonotype: This may come from a read error, since a much larger clone is one base off. This chain uses TRBV12-3 or TRBV12-4 with TRBJ2-3; 13 nucleotides match TRBD2. V dropped 6 bases and J dropped 5; count of bases not matched to a gene: 2. CDR3 length: 14 residues. The CDR3 region is CASRLAGGIDTQYF. The CDR3 DNA reads TGTGCCAGCAGACTAGCGGGAGGGATAGATACGCAGTATTTT.

Concerning this clonotype itself: This sequence may be a read error, since a much larger clone differs from it by one base. The chain links TRBV5-6 to TRBJ2-7; no clear D gene. CDR1 SGHDT and CDR2 YYEEEE come from the germline V gene. This CDR3 has 13 amino acids. CDR3 DNA sequence: TGTACCAGCAGCGACGGACGGTCCTACGAGCAGTACTTC. Its protein product is CTSSDGRSYEQYF. The complete variable domain, with remaining parts taken from reference TRBV5-6 and TRBJ2-7, reads DAGVTQSPTHLIKTRGQQVTLRCSPKSGHDTVSWYQQALGQGPQFIFQYYEEEERQRGNFPDRFSGHQFPNYSSELNVNALLLGDSALYLCTSSDGRSYEQYFGPGTRLTVT.

CDR3: CVSSSGTETYEQYF. In DNA form, the CDR3 reads TGTGTCAGTAGCTCAGGGACAGAGACCTACGAGCAGTACTTC. V usage is TRBV11-2 and J usage is TRBJ2-7; 7 bases fit TRBD1. CDR1 and CDR2 from the germline V gene are SGHAT and FQNNGV. This CDR3 spans 14 amino acids. Full variable domain (missing parts from reference TRBV11-2 and TRBJ2-7): EAGVAQSPRYKIIEKRQSVAFWCNPISGHATLYWYQQILGQGPKLLIQFQNNGVVDDSQLPKDRFSAERLKGVDSTLKIQPAKLEDSAVYLCVSSSGTETYEQYFGPGTRLTVT.

As to this clonotype: One junction end does not reproduce the germline sequence, and a read error may be involved. This chain connects TRBV12-3 or TRBV12-4 to TRBJ1-5, with D hard to call. The CDR3 has 15 residues. CDR3 nucleotides: TGTGTCAGCAGCGGGGATATTTATAGCAATCAGCCCCAGCACTTT. This sequence encodes CVSSGDIYSNQPQHF.